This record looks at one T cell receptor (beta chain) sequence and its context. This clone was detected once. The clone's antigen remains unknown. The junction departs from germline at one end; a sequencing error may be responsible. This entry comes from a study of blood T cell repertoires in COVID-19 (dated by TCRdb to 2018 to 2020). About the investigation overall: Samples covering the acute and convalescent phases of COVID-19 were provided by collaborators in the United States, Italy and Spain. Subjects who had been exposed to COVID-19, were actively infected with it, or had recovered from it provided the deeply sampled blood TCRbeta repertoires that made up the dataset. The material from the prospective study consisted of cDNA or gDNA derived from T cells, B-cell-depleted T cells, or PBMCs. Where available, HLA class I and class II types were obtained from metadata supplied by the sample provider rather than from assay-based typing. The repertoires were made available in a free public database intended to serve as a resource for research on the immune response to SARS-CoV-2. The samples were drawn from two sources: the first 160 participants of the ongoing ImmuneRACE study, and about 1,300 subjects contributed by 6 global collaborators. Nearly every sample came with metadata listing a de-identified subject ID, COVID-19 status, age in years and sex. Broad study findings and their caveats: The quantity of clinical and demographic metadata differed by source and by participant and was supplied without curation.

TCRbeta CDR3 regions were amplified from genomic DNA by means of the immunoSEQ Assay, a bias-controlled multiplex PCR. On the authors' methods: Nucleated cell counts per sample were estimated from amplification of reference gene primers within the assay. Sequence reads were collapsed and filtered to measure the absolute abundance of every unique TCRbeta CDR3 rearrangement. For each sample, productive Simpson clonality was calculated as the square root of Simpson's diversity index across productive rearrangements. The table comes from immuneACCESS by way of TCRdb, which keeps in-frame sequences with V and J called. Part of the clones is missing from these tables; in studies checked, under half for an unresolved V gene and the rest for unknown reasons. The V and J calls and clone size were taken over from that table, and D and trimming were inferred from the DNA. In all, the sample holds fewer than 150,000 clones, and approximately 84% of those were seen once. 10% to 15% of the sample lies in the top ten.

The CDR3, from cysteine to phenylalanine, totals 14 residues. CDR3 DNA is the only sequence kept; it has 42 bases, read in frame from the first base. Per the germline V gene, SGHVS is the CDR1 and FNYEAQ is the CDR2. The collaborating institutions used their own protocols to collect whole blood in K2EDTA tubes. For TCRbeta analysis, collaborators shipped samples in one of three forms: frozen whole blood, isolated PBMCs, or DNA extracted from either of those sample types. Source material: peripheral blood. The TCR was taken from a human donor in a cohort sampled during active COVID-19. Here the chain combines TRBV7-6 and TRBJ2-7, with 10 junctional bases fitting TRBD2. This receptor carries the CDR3 CASNLGSSGSEQYF. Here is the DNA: TGTGCCAGCAACTTAGGTTCTAGCGGGAGCGAGCAGTACTTC. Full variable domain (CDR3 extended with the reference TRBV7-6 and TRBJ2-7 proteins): GAGVSQSPRYKVTKRGQDVALRCDPISGHVSLYWYRQALGQGPEFLTYFNYEAQQDKSGLPNDRFSAERPEGSISTLTIQRTEQRDSAMYRCASNLGSSGSEQYFGPGTRLTVT.